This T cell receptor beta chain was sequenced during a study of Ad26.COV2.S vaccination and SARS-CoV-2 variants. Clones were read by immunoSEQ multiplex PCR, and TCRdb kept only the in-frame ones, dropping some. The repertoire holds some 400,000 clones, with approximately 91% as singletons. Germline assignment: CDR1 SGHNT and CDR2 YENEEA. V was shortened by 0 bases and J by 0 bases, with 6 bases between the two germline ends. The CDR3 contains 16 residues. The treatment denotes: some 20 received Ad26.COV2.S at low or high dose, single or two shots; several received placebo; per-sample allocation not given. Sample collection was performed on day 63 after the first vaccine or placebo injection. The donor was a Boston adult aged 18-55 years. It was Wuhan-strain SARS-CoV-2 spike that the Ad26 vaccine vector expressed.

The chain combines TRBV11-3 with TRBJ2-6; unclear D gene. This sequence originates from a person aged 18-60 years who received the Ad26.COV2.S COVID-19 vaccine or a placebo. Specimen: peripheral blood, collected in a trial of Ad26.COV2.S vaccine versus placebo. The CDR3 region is CASSLDASSGANVLTF. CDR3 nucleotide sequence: TGTGCCAGCAGCTTAGACGCCAGCTCTGGGGCCAACGTCCTGACTTTC.